Listed here is a single T cell receptor (beta chain). The entry originates in a study of blood T cell repertoires in COVID-19. This CDR3 region has 15 residues. CDR1 and CDR2 (germline): MDHEN, SYDVKM. V dropped 6 bases and J dropped 5; count of bases not matched to a gene: 11. Sequenced by immunoSEQ multiplex PCR; TCRdb stores in-frame clones only, minus some. Of 30,000 to 40,000 clones listed, about 91% are singletons. The TCR sequence derives from a human donor in a cohort sampled during active COVID-19. V and J are TRBV28 and TRBJ2-7; 9 bases fit TRBD1. Specimen: peripheral blood. CDR3 amino acids: CASRSPGQGFDEQYF. The CDR3 region has the DNA TGTGCCAGCAGATCCCCGGGACAGGGTTTCGACGAGCAGTACTTC.